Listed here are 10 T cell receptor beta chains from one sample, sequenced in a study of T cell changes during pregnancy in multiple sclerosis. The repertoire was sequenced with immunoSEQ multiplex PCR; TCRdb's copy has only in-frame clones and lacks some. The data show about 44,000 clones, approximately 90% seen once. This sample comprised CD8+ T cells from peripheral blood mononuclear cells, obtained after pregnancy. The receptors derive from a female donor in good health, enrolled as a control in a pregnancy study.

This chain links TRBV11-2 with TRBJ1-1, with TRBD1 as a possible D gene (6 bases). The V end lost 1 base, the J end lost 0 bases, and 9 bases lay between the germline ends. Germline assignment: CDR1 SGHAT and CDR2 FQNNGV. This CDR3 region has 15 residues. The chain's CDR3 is CASSLGTGMNTEAFF. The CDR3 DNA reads TGTGCCAGCAGCTTAGGAACAGGGATGAACACTGAAGCTTTCTTT.

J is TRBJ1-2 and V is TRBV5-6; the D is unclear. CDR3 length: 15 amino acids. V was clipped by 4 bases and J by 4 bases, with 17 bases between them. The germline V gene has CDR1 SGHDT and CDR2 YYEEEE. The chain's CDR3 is CASSPSGVGGYGYTF. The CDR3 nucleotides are TGTGCCAGCAGCCCCTCGGGTGTGGGTGGCTATGGCTACACCTTC.

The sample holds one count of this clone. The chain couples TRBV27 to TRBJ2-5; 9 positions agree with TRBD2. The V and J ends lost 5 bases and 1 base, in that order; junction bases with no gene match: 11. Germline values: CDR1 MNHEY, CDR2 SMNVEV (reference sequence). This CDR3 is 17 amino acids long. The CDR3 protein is CASSPPGLAGLQETQYF. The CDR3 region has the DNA TGTGCCAGCAGTCCCCCCGGGCTAGCGGGGCTCCAAGAGACCCAGTACTTC.

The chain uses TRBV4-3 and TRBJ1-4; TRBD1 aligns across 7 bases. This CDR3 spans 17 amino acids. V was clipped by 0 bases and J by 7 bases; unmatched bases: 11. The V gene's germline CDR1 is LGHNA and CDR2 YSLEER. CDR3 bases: TGCGCCAGCAGCCAAGAATCCGGCGCCGGGACAGTTGAAAAACTGTTTTTT. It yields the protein CASSQESGAGTVEKLFF.

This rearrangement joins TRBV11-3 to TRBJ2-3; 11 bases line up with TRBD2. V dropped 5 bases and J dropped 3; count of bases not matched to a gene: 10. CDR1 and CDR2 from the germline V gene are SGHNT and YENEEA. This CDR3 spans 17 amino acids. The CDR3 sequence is CASSPNSSGGRTDTQYF. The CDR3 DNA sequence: TGTGCCAGCAGCCCCAATTCTAGCGGGGGGCGGACAGATACGCAGTATTTT.

The CDR3 loop is CASSYSSPRGEKLFF. Written as DNA, the CDR3 is TGTGCCAGCAGTTACTCGTCGCCCAGAGGTGAAAAACTGTTTTTT. The genes are TRBV6-6 and TRBJ1-4; no definite D call. Per germline, CDR1 MNHNY and CDR2 SVGAGI (reference sequence). The V and J ends lost 0 bases and 7 bases respectively, with 12 bases between them. The CDR3 is made up of 15 amino acids.

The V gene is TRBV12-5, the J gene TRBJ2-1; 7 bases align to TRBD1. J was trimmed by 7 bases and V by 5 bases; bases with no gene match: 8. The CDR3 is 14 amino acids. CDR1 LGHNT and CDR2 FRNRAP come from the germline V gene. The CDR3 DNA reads TGTGCTAGTGGTGAAACAGGGGCAGGGAATGAGCAGTTCTTC. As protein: CASGETGAGNEQFF.

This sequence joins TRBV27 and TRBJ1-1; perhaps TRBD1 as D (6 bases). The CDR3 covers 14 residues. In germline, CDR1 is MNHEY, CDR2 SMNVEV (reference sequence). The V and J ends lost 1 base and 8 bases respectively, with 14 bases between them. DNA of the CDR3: TGTGCCAGCAGTTTATACCCCCGGGGGGCCGAAGCTTTCTTT. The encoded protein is CASSLYPRGAEAFF.

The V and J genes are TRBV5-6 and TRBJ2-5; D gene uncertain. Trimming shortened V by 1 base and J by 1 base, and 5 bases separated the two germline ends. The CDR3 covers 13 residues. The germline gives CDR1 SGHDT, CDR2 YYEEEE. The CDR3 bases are TGTGCCAGCAGCTTGAACAGCCAAGAGACCCAGTACTTC. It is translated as CASSLNSQETQYF.

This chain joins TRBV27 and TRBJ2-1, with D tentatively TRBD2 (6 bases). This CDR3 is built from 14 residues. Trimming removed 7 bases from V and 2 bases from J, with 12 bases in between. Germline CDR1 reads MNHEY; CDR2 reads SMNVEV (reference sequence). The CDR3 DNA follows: TGTGCCAGCACCTCAGGAGGGACCTACAATGAGCAGTTCTTC. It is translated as CASTSGGTYNEQFF.